The 19 T cell receptor beta chains in this list originate from one sample, sequenced in a study of shared clonotypes between healthy human individuals. The assay was immunoSEQ multiplex PCR, and TCRdb's table has in-frame clones only and misses some. This table has about 1.5 million clones, 95% to 99% appearing once. The sample comprised naive CD4+ T cells sorted from blood. Subset of the sample: CD45RA+ positively selected. Receptors were obtained from a man aged 25-40 years in good health.

The chain combines TRBV18 with TRBJ2-1; no clear D gene. Trimming took 5 bases from V and 3 from J, leaving 17 bases between them. The germline gives CDR1 KGHSH, CDR2 LQKENI. The CDR3 extends over 16 amino acids. The chain's CDR3 is CASSSGPPLGYNEQFF. CDR3 coding DNA: TGTGCCAGCTCATCAGGCCCCCCCTTGGGCTACAATGAGCAGTTCTTC.

This clone has only one observation. The sample contains more than one DNA sequence encoding this CDR3. The V gene is TRBV11-2, the J gene TRBJ2-7; D gene unclear. The CDR3 loop spans 12 amino acids. Germline values: CDR1 SGHAT, CDR2 FQNNGV. The V end lost 5 bases, the J end lost 2 bases, and 7 bases lay between the germline ends. The CDR3 bases are TGTGCCAGCAGCCCTGGTACCTACGAGCAGTACTTC. Its translation is CASSPGTYEQYF.

The chain employs TRBV28 and TRBJ2-7, with TRBD1 matching over 7 bases. The CDR3 has 12 amino acids. Germline loops: CDR1 MDHEN, CDR2 SYDVKM. The junction had 6 bases not matched to a gene; V was cut back by 10 bases and J by 3 bases. In DNA, the CDR3 is TGTGCCACCAAACGGGACAGCTACGAGCAGTACTTC. Translated: CATKRDSYEQYF.

This clone is a singleton in its sample. This chain uses TRBV4-3 with TRBJ2-2; D perhaps matches TRBD2 (6 bases). This CDR3 contains 15 residues. Germline loops: CDR1 LGHNA, CDR2 YSLEER. V dropped 1 base and J dropped 6 bases, with 12 bases sitting between them. CDR3 in DNA: TGCGCCAGCAGCCAAGTGTCTCCGGGGGCCGGGGAGCTGTTTTTT. Translated: CASSQVSPGAGELFF.

This clone was seen just once. V usage is TRBV5-4 and J usage is TRBJ2-1; 12 nucleotides line up with TRBD2. CDR3 size: 14 residues. The trim removed 3 bases at V and 10 bases at J, leaving 5 bases unmatched. CDR1 is SGHNT and CDR2 is YYREEE in the germline V gene (reference sequence). The DNA for the CDR3 is TGTGCCAGCAGCTCTAGCGGGAGGGCCAGGGAGCAGTTCTTC. This sequence encodes CASSSSGRAREQFF.

V and J are TRBV28 and TRBJ2-1; the D gene is possibly TRBD2 (6 bases). The CDR3 sequence is 15 residues long. Germline V gene sequence: CDR1 MDHEN, CDR2 SYDVKM. The V gene lost 2 bases and the J gene lost 2 bases, with 10 bases spanning the gap. CDR3: CASSLGGATYNEQFF. CDR3 DNA sequence: TGTGCCAGCAGTTTAGGCGGGGCAACCTACAATGAGCAGTTCTTC.

The V call is TRBV6-1, the J call TRBJ2-2; the match to TRBD1 covers 7 bases. After removal of 2 bases from V and 3 bases from J, the junction contained 3 bases not matched to a gene. The CDR3 loop spans 15 amino acids. Germline values: CDR1 MNHNS, CDR2 SASEGT. CDR3 protein: CASSEYGTDTGELFF. CDR3 coding DNA: TGTGCCAGCAGTGAATACGGGACAGACACCGGGGAGCTGTTTTTT.

The V and J genes are TRBV5-4 and TRBJ2-3, with D uncertain. Trimming cost V 2 bases and J 1 base, with 8 bases left between them. The CDR3 is made up of 14 amino acids. The germline V gene encodes CDR1 SGHNT and CDR2 YYREEE (reference sequence). The CDR3 loop is CASSFGLGTDTQYF. In DNA, the CDR3 is TGTGCCAGCAGCTTCGGTTTGGGCACAGATACGCAGTATTTT.

The chain couples TRBV11-3 to TRBJ2-1; TRBD2 matches 9 bases. Germline V lookup: CDR1 SGHNT, CDR2 YENEEA. This CDR3 contains 14 residues. The V segment lost 6 bases and the J segment 3 bases; nucleotides outside the gene matches: 3. The CDR3 sequence is CASSASGDYNEQFF. The CDR3 DNA follows: TGTGCCAGCAGTGCTAGCGGGGACTACAATGAGCAGTTCTTC.

The chain employs TRBV5-1 and TRBJ2-1; D not certain. The CDR3 contains 16 residues. The V and J ends lost 5 bases and 1 base respectively, with 16 bases between them. Germline V gene sequence: CDR1 SGHRS, CDR2 YFSETQ. The CDR3 loop is CASSYGVPPSYNEQFF. In nucleotides, the CDR3 is TGCGCCAGCAGTTACGGAGTCCCGCCATCCTACAATGAGCAGTTCTTC. Using reference TRBV5-1 and TRBJ2-1 for the parts outside the CDR3, the full variable domain is KAGVTQTPRYLIKTRGQQVTLSCSPISGHRSVSWYQQTPGQGLQFLFEYFSETQRNKGNFPGRFSGRQFSNSRSEMNVSTLELGDSALYLCASSYGVPPSYNEQFFGPGTRLTVL.

The CDR3 is CASSLGASGRKSTDTQYF. The CDR3 coding sequence is TGTGCCAGCAGCTTAGGGGCTAGCGGGAGGAAGAGTACAGATACGCAGTATTTT. V gene TRBV7-8 combines with J gene TRBJ2-3; 11 bases align to TRBD2. The CDR3 extends over 18 amino acids. Looked up from germline, CDR1 is SGHVS and CDR2 is FQNEAQ. The J segment lost 3 bases and the V segment lost 1 base, leaving 9 bases of the junction unmatched.

This clone was observed a single time. The rearrangement uses TRBV28 and TRBJ2-7; 7 bases line up with TRBD2. Trimming removed 4 bases from V and 4 bases from J; junction bases left unmatched: 19. CDR1 is MDHEN, CDR2 SYDVKM, per germline. This CDR3 is 18 amino acids long. CDR3 loop: CASSWATSSSGGTYEQYF. CDR3 in DNA: TGTGCCAGCAGTTGGGCTACCAGCTCTAGCGGAGGAACTTACGAGCAGTACTTC.

The V and J genes are TRBV28 and TRBJ2-2; D is possibly TRBD1 (5 bases). Germline V lookup: CDR1 MDHEN, CDR2 SYDVKM. The CDR3 is 13 residues long. The ends were cut back, 9 bases at V and 0 bases at J, with 8 bases in the middle. The CDR3 protein is CASVTANTGELFF. DNA for the CDR3: TGTGCCAGTGTGACAGCGAACACCGGGGAGCTGTTTTTT.

The chain recombines TRBV11-2 with TRBJ1-3; D is perhaps TRBD1 (5 bases). V lost 1 base to trimming and J lost 2 bases, with 9 bases between them. CDR1 is SGHAT and CDR2 is FQNNGV in the germline V gene. The length of the CDR3 is 15 residues. In DNA form, the CDR3 reads TGTGCCAGCAGCTTAGTGGGGGACCCTGGAAACACCATATATTTT. Amino acids: CASSLVGDPGNTIYF.

Details on this clone: This CDR3 is also generated by other DNA sequences in the sample. The rearrangement joins TRBV18 to TRBJ1-5; D is undetermined. Between the trimmed V and J ends, which lost 3 bases and 0 bases, there was a span of 9 bases. Germline V gives CDR1 KGHSH, CDR2 LQKENI. CDR3 length: 15 amino acids. The CDR3 DNA follows: TGTGCCAGCTCACCGACGGGTGATAGCAATCAGCCCCAGCATTTT. Protein sequence: CASSPTGDSNQPQHF.

V is TRBV7-9 and J is TRBJ1-3, with D possibly TRBD1 on 6 matching bases. Trimming shortened V by 8 bases and J by 0 bases, and 11 bases separated the two germline ends. The CDR3 runs 14 residues. The germline V gene has CDR1 SEHNR and CDR2 FQNEAQ (reference sequence). The CDR3 spells CASGRGVSGNTIYF. For the CDR3, the DNA is TGTGCCAGCGGGAGGGGGGTCTCTGGAAACACCATATATTTT.

The chain couples TRBV29-1 to TRBJ1-4; 7 bases match TRBD1. Per the germline V gene, CDR1 is SQVTM and CDR2 is ANQGSEA. The CDR3 totals 12 residues. J gave up 7 bases and V 4 bases, and 3 bases lay outside the gene matches. Written as DNA, the CDR3 is TGCAGCGTTGGCAGGGGGGGTGAAAAACTGTTTTTT. Translation gives CSVGRGGEKLFF.

The gene calls are TRBV28 and TRBJ2-7; D is ambiguous. The CDR3 runs to 14 residues. Germline V CDR1 and CDR2: MDHEN, SYDVKM. Trimming took 6 bases from V and 7 from J, leaving 19 bases between them. The CDR3 loop is CASSQTLDVLEQYF. CDR3 bases: TGTGCCAGCAGCCAAACCCTGGACGTCTTGGAGCAGTACTTC.

The chain couples TRBV10-2 to TRBJ1-2; the D gene is possibly TRBD1 (6 bases). Trimming removed 8 bases from V and 4 bases from J, with 11 bases in between. Germline V gene sequence: CDR1 WSHSY, CDR2 SAAADI. CDR3 length: 12 residues. CDR3 coding DNA: TGCGCCAGCGCTAAGGACAGCTATGGCTACACCTTC. Protein product: CASAKDSYGYTF.